A selection of T cell receptor beta chains follows, all from one sample in a study of CD8+CD57+ T cells in acquired aplastic anemia. TCRdb passed the reads through MiXCR, listing each CDR3 protein once. Of about 240,000 distinct CDR3 sequences listed, 45% to 50% are singletons. Material for sequencing was sorted CD4+, CD8+, or CD8+CD57+ T cells (not recorded which) from PBMCs. These receptor sequences come from a human donor with aplastic anemia. Each CDR3 is given with its conserved first and last residue. The D gene is left open where the match is weak. The size of a clone is reported for some rows only, either as once, few or many, or as a class for expanded clones.

size	V	D	J	DNA	CDR3
NA	TRBV29-1	TRBD2	TRBJ2-7	TGCAGCGCCCCCGGGAATGGCGGGGGGCAGTACTTC	CSAPGNGGGQYF
few	TRBV7-2	NA	TRBJ2-7	TGTGCCAGCAGCCAATTTTCGGAAACCTACGAGCAGTACTTC	CASSQFSETYEQYF
NA	TRBV9	NA	TRBJ2-3	TGTGCCAGCAGCGTTGGACTACCCCCAGATACGCAGTATTTT	CASSVGLPPDTQYF
many	TRBV5-1	TRBD2	TRBJ2-7	TGCGCCAGCAGTGTTGGCGGGAGGGCCTCGTACGAGCAGTACTTC	CASSVGGRASYEQYF
NA	TRBV11-1	NA	TRBJ1-4	TGTGCCAGCAGCTTAGATTTGGGCGGGCCTCGGAATGAAAAACTGTTTTTT	CASSLDLGGPRNEKLFF
many	TRBV24-1	NA	TRBJ2-1	TGTGCCACCAGTGATGTGGACAATTACTACAATGAGCAGTTCTTC	CATSDVDNYYNEQFF
NA	TRBV7-2	NA	TRBJ2-7	TGTGCCAGCAGCGTAGCAGAGATCTACGAGCAGTACTTC	CASSVAEIYEQYF
few	TRBV27	NA	TRBJ1-2	TGTGCCAGCCGGCCTTCGGGGGGCGACTATGGCTACACCTTC	CASRPSGGDYGYTF
many	TRBV5-6	NA	TRBJ1-6	TGTGCCAGCAGCTGGAGCTCCTATAATTCACCCCTCCACTTT	CASSWSSYNSPLHF
NA	TRBV9	NA	TRBJ2-7	TGTGCCAGCTCACAACCTAACTTAGGTCGGAACGAGCAGTACTTC	CASSQPNLGRNEQYF
NA	TRBV15	NA	TRBJ2-5	TGTGCCACCAGCAGTAGTTGGGGCGGAGCGGCCATGGAGGCCCAGTACTTC	CATSSSWGGAAMEAQYF
NA	TRBV27	NA	TRBJ1-6	TGTGCCAGCAGTTTCGCCATTCGGTATAATTCACCCCTCCACTTT	CASSFAIRYNSPLHF
many	TRBV5-5	NA	TRBJ2-1	TGTGCCAGCAGCTTGTCTGGGGATGGCGCCGATTACAATGAGCAGTTCTTC	CASSLSGDGADYNEQFF
few	TRBV28	NA	TRBJ1-1	TGTGCCAGCAGTTTCATAGCAGGGCGGAACACTGAAGCTTTCTTT	CASSFIAGRNTEAFF
NA	TRBV13	NA	TRBJ1-2	TGTGCCAGCAGCTTCGGGACCGTAGCTAACTATGGCTACACCTTC	CASSFGTVANYGYTF
many	TRBV2	NA	TRBJ1-1	TGTGCCAGCACAGGCAGGGAGAACACTGAAGCTTTCTTT	CASTGRENTEAFF
many	TRBV29-1	TRBD2	TRBJ2-1	TGCAGCGTTAAAGGCGGGGGGGCCCCCAATGAGCAGTTCTTC	CSVKGGGAPNEQFF
NA	TRBV20-1	NA	TRBJ2-1	TGCAGTGCTAGAGATATAAGAGGGGGGCTAGAGCAGTTCTTC	CSARDIRGGLEQFF
few	TRBV10-3	TRBD2	TRBJ2-1	TGTGCCATCAGCGTAAGACTAGCGGACAATGAGCAGTTCTTC	CAISVRLADNEQFF
few	TRBV28	TRBD2	TRBJ2-1	TGTGCCAGCAGCGCACTAGCGGAGGTCGATGAGCAGTTCTTC	CASSALAEVDEQFF
NA	TRBV5-1	NA	TRBJ2-7	TGCGCCAGCAGCTTGGATGGCGAGTACGAGCAGTACTTC	CASSLDGEYEQYF
NA	TRBV20-1	NA	TRBJ1-5	TGCAGTGCCTACTGGCAGGGGAGCAATCAGCCCCAGCATTTT	CSAYWQGSNQPQHF
NA	TRBV7-3	NA	TRBJ1-2	TGTGCCAGCAGTTCCCCCGCGGGAGATGGCTACACCTTC	CASSSPAGDGYTF
many	TRBV12-3/TRBV12-4	NA	TRBJ1-2	TGTGCCAGCAGTTTAGGGCACGGCTATGGCTACACCTTC	CASSLGHGYGYTF
NA	TRBV2	NA	TRBJ2-5	TGTGCCAGCAGTGTCATTGAGGAGACCCAGTACTTC	CASSVIEETQYF
few	TRBV27	TRBD2	TRBJ2-7	TGTGCCAGCAGAGGGGCTAGCGGGAGTGGGTACGAGCAGTACTTC	CASRGASGSGYEQYF
NA	TRBV5-1	TRBD1	TRBJ2-7	TGCGCCAGCAGCTTCAGCCCGGATCCGGGACAGGGTCGTTCCGAGCAGTACTTC	CASSFSPDPGQGRSEQYF
NA	TRBV20-1	NA	TRBJ2-1	TGCAGTGCGCGCACACTAGTTAGCGGATATGAGCAGTTCTTC	CSARTLVSGYEQFF
many	TRBV7-9	NA	TRBJ1-2	TGTGCCGGGACGTCACCGGTGGATCCTAACTATGGCTACACCTTC	CAGTSPVDPNYGYTF
NA	TRBV9	NA	TRBJ2-5	TGTGCCAGCAGCGTAACTCGCCCAGAGACCCAGTACTTC	CASSVTRPETQYF
NA	TRBV30	NA	TRBJ2-5	TGTGCCTGGAGTGTTAGTAGCGGCAAAGAGACCCAGTACTTC	CAWSVSSGKETQYF
NA	TRBV20-1	TRBD2	TRBJ2-7	TGCAGTGCTAGACTAGCGGGTTACGAGCAGTACTTC	CSARLAGYEQYF
many	TRBV7-9	TRBD1	TRBJ2-1	TGTGCCAGCAGTTCGGGACAGCACAATGAGCAGTTCTTC	CASSSGQHNEQFF
NA	TRBV30	TRBD1	TRBJ1-4	TGTGCCGGGACAGCAACTAATGAAAAACTGTTTTTT	CAGTATNEKLFF
many	TRBV25-1	NA	TRBJ1-1	TGTGCCAGCAGTCGCAACCCGAACACTGAAGCTTTCTTT	CASSRNPNTEAFF
NA	TRBV20-1	NA	TRBJ1-2	TGCAGTGCTCCACCTTTGATGGCGGTCTATGGCTACACCTTC	CSAPPLMAVYGYTF